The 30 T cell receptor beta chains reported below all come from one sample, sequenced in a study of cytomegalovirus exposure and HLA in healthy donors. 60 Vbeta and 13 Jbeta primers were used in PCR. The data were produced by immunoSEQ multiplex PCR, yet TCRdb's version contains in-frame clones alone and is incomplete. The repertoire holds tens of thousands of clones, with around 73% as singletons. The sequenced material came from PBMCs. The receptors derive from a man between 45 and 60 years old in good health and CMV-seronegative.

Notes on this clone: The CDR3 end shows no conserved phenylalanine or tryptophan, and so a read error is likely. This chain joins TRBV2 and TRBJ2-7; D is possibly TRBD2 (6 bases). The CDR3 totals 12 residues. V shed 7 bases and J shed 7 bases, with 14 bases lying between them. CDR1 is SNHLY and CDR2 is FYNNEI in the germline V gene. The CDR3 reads CASNTRESEQYL. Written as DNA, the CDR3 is TGTGCCAGCAACACTCGGGAGTCAGAGCAGTACCTC.

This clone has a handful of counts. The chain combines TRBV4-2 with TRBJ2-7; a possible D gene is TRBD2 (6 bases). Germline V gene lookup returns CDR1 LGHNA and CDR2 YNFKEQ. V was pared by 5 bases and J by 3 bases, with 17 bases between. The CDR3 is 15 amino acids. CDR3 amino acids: CASSVSGGGHYEQYF. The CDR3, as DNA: TGTGCCAGCAGCGTCTCCGGGGGTGGGCACTACGAGCAGTACTTC.

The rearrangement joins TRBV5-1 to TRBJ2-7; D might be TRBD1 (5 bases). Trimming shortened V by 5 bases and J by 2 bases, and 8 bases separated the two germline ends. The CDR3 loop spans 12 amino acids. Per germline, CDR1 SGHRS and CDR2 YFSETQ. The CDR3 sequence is CASRDTPYEQYF. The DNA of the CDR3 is TGCGCCAGCAGGGACACCCCCTACGAGCAGTACTTC.

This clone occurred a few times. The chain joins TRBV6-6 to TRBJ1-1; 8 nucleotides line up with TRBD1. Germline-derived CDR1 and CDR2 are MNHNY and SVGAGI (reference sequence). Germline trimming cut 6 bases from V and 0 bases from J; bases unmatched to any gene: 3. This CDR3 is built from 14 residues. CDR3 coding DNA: TGTGCCAGCAGAGAGGACAGGGTGAACACTGAAGCTTTCTTT. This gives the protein CASREDRVNTEAFF.

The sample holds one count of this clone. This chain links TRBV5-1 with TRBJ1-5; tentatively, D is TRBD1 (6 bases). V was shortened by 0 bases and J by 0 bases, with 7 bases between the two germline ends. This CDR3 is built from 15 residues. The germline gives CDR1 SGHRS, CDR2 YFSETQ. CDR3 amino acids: CASSLGTDSNQPQHF. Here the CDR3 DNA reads TGCGCCAGCAGCTTGGGGACAGATAGCAATCAGCCCCAGCATTTT.

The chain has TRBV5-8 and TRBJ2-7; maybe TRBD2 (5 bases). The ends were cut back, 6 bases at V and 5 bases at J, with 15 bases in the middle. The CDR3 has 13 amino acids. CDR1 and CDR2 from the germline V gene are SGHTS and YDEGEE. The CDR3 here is CASTPVGRNEQYF. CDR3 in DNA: TGTGCCAGCACCCCTGTGGGGAGAAACGAGCAGTACTTC.

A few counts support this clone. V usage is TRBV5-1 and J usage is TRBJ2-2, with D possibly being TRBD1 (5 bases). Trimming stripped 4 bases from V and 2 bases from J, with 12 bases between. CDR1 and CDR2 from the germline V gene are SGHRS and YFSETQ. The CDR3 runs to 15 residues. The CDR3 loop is CASSIGHRNTGELFF. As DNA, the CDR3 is TGCGCCAGCAGCATAGGACATAGAAACACCGGGGAGCTGTTTTTT.

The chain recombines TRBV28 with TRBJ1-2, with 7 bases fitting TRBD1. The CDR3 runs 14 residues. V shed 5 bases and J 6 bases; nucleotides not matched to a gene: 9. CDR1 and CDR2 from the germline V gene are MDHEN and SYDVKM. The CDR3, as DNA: TGTGCCAGCAGTACCCCGACAGGGACGCATGGCTACACCTTC. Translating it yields CASSTPTGTHGYTF.

CDR3 DNA sequence: TGTGCCAGCAGCGAAATTCAAAGGGGGGGTCCGAACAATGAGCAGTTCTTC. Translation: CASSEIQRGGPNNEQFF. V and J are TRBV7-6 and TRBJ2-1, with D perhaps TRBD2 (7 bases). The CDR3 sequence is 17 residues long. Germline V gene data show CDR1 as SGHVS and CDR2 as FNYEAQ. The germline V and J ends were trimmed by 5 bases and 5 bases, with 22 bases remaining between them.

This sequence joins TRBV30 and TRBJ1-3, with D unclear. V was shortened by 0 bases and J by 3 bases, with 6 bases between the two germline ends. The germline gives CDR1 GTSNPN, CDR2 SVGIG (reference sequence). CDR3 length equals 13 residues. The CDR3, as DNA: TGTGCCTGGAGTGTGCGAGGTGGAAACACCATATATTTT. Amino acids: CAWSVRGGNTIYF.

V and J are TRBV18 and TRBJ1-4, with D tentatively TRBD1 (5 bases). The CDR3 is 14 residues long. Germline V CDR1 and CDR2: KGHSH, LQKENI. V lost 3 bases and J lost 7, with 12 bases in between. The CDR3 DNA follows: TGTGCCAGCTCACCCATGAGGGGAGGTGAAAAACTGTTTTTT. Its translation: CASSPMRGGEKLFF.

The CDR3 loop reads CASSAPGGGHTEAFF. The CDR3 nucleotides are TGTGCCAGCAGCGCACCGGGGGGGGGCCACACTGAAGCTTTCTTT. The rearrangement joins TRBV7-9 to TRBJ1-1; TRBD1 is a possible D gene (6 bases). CDR1 and CDR2 (germline): SEHNR, FQNEAQ (reference sequence). The CDR3 length is 15 residues. V was cut by 5 bases and J by 3 bases, with 16 bases left in between.

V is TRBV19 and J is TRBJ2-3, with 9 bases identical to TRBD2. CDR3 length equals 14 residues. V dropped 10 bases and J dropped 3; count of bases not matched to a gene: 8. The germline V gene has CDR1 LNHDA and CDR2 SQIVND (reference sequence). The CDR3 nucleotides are TGTGCCACCACGGCGGGAGGGAGTACAGATACGCAGTATTTT. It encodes CATTAGGSTDTQYF. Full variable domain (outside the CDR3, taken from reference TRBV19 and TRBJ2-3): DGGITQSPKYLFRKEGQNVTLSCEQNLNHDAMYWYRQDPGQGLRLIYYSQIVNDFQKGDIAEGYSVSREKKESFPLTVTSAQKNPTAFYLCATTAGGSTDTQYFGPGTRLTVL.

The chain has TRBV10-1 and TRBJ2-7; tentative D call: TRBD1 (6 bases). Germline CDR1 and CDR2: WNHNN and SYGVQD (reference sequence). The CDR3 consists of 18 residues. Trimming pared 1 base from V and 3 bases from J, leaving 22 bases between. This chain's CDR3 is CASSEWGPLWLRFYEQYF. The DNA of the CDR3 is TGCGCCAGCAGTGAGTGGGGGCCCCTGTGGCTGCGGTTCTACGAGCAGTACTTC.

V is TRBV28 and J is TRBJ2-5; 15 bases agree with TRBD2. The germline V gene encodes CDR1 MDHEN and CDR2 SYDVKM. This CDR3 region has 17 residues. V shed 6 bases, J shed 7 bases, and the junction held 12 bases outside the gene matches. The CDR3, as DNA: TGTGCCAGCAGCGGGACTAGCGGGGGGACTGGTCGTCGGACCCAGTACTTC. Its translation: CASSGTSGGTGRRTQYF. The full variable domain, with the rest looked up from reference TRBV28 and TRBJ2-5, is DVKVTQSSRYLVKRTGEKVFLECVQDMDHENMFWYRQDPGLGLRLIYFSYDVKMKEKGDIPEGYSVSREKKERFSLILESASTNQTSMYLCASSGTSGGTGRRTQYFGPGTRLLVL.

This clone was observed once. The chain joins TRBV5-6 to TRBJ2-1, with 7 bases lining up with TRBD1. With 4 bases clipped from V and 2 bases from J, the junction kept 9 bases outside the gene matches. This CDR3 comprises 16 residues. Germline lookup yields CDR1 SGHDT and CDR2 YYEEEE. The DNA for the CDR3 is TGTGCCAGCAGCACCCGACAGGGAGTCACCTACAATGAGCAGTTCTTC. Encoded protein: CASSTRQGVTYNEQFF. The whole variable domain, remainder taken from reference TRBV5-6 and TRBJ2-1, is DAGVTQSPTHLIKTRGQQVTLRCSPKSGHDTVSWYQQALGQGPQFIFQYYEEEERQRGNFPDRFSGHQFPNYSSELNVNALLLGDSALYLCASSTRQGVTYNEQFFGPGTRLTVL.

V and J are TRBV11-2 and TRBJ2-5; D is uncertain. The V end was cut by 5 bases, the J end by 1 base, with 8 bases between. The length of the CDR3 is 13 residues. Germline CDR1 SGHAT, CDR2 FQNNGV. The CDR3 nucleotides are TGTGCCAGCAGCCGAGCGAGCCAAGAGACCCAGTACTTC. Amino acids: CASSRASQETQYF.

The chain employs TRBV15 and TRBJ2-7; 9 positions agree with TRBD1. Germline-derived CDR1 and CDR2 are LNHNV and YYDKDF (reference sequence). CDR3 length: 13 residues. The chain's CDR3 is CATSRTGVPEQYF. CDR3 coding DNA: TGTGCAACTTCCCGGACAGGGGTCCCCGAGCAGTACTTC.

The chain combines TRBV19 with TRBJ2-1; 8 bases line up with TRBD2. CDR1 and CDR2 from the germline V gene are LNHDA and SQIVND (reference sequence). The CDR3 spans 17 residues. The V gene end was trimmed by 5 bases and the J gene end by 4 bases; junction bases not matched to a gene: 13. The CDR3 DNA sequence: TGTGCCAGTAGTCGGCGGTCAACCGGGGGGGGTTACAATGAGCAGTTCTTC. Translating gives CASSRRSTGGGYNEQFF.

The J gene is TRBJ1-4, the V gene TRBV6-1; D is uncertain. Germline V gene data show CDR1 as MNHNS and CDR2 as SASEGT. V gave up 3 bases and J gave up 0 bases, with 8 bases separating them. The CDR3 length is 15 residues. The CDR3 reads CASSEKLATNEKLFF. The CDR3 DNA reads TGTGCCAGCAGTGAGAAACTCGCAACTAATGAAAAACTGTTTTTT.

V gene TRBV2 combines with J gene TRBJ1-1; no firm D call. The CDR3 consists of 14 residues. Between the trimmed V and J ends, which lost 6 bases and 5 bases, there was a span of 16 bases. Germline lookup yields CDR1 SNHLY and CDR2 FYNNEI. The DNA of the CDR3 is TGTGCCAGCAGAGAAATCGGTTCATCGACTGAAGCTTTCTTT. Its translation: CASREIGSSTEAFF.

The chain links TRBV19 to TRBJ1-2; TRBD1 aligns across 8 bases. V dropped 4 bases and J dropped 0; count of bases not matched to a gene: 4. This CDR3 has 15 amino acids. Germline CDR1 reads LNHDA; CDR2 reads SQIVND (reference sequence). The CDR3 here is CASSRATGANYGYTF. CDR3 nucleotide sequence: TGTGCCAGTAGTAGAGCGACAGGGGCTAACTATGGCTACACCTTC.

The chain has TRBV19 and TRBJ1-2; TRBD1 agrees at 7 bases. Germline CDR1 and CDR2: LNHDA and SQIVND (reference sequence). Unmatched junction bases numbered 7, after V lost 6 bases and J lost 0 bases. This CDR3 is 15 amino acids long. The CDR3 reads CASRSPGQSNYGYTF. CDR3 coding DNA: TGTGCCAGTAGGTCCCCGGGACAGTCTAACTATGGCTACACCTTC.

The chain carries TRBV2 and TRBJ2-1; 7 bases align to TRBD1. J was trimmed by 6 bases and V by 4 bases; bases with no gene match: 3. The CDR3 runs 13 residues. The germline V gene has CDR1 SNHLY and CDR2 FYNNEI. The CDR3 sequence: CASSVDRANEQFF. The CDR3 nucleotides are TGTGCCAGCAGTGTTGACAGGGCCAATGAGCAGTTCTTC.

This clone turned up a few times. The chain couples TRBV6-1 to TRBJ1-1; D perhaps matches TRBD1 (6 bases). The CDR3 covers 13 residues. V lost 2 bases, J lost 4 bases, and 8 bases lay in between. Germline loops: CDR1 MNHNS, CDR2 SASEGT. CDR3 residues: CASSERGGTEAFF. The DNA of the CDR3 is TGTGCCAGCAGTGAAAGGGGGGGCACTGAAGCTTTCTTT.

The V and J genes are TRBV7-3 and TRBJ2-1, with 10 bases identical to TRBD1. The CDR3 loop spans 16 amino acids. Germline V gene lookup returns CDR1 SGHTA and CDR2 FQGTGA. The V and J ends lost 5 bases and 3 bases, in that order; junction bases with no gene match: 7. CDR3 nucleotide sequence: TGTGCCAGCAGCCAAGGACAGGGGGAAATCTACAATGAGCAGTTCTTC. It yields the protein CASSQGQGEIYNEQFF.

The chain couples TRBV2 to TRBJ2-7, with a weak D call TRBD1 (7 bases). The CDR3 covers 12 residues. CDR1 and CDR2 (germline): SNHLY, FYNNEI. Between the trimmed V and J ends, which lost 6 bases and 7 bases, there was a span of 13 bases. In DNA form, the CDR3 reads TGTGCCAGCAGCGTCCAGGGGGGAGAGCAGTACTTC. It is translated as CASSVQGGEQYF.

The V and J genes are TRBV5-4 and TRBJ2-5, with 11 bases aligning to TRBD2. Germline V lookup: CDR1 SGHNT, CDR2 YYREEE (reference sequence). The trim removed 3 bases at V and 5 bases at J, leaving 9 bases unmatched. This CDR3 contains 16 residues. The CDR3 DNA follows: TGTGCCAGCAGCTCTCCGACTAGCGGGGTTTCTGAGACCCAGTACTTC. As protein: CASSSPTSGVSETQYF.

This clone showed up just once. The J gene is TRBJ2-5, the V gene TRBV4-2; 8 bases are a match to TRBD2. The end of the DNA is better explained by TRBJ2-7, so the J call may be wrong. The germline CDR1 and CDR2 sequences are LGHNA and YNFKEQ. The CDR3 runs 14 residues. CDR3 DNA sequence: TGTGCCAGCAGCCTTGGACTAGCCCACTACGAGCAGTACTTC. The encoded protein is CASSLGLAHYEQYF.

As DNA, the CDR3 is TGTGCCAGCAGCTTGGGGGCAGACCAAGAGACCCAGTACTTC. It encodes CASSLGADQETQYF. The chain joins TRBV5-6 to TRBJ2-5; D unclear. CDR1 is SGHDT, CDR2 YYEEEE, per germline. The CDR3 contains 14 residues. Deletions cut 0 bases from V and 0 bases from J, with 6 bases between.